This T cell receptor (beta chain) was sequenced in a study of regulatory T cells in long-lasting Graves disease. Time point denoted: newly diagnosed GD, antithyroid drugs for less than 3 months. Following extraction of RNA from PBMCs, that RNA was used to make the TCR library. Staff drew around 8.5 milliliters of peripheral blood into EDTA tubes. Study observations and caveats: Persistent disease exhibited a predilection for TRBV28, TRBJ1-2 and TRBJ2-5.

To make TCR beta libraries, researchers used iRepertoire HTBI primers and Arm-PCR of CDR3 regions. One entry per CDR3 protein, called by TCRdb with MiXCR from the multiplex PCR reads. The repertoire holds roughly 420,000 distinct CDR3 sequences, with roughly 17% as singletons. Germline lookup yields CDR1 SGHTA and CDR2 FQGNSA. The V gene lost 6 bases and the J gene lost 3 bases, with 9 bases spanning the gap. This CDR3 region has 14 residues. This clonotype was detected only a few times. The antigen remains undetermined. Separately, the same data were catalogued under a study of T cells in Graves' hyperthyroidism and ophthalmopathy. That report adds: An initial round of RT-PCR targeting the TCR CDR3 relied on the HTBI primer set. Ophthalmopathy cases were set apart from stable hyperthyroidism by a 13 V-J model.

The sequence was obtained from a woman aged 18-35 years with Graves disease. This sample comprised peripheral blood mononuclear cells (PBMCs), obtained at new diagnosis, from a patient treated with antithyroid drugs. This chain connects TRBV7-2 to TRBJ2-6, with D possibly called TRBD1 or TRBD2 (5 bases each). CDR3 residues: CASRRGGGANVLTF. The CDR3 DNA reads TGTGCCAGCAGGAGGGGTGGTGGGGCCAACGTCCTGACTTTC.